The following is a TCR beta chain sequence with its context. Antigen specificity is unknown. Treatment in this sample: 15 to 20 received Ad26.COV2.S at low or high dose, single or two shots; five or six received placebo; per-sample allocation not given. The samples were gathered on day 63 after the first injection of vaccine or placebo. This record comes from a study of Ad26.COV2.S vaccination and SARS-CoV-2 variants. Clones were sequenced by immunoSEQ multiplex PCR, and TCRdb holds only the in-frame ones, with some missing. The table has about 350,000 clones, approximately 84% seen once; the top ten hold about 3.3%. Findings and caveats of the study: Once vaccination had occurred, spike-specific CD8+ and CD4+ T cell responses reportedly showed substantial breadth.

Per the germline V gene, CDR1 is LGHDT and CDR2 is YNNKEL (reference sequence). This CDR3 region has 16 residues. V shed 4 bases and J 0 bases; nucleotides not matched to a gene: 7. The receptor was derived from a person between 18 and 59 years old who received the Ad26.COV2.S COVID-19 vaccine or a placebo. Sample: peripheral blood, taken in a trial of Ad26.COV2.S vaccine versus placebo. The chain carries TRBV3-1 (or the pseudogene TRBV3-2) and TRBJ2-5, with TRBD2 identical over 8 bases. The CDR3 spells CASSPAIAGNQETQYF. Here the CDR3 DNA reads TGTGCCAGCAGCCCCGCGATAGCGGGGAACCAAGAGACCCAGTACTTC.